These 9 T cell receptor beta chains came from one sample sequenced in a study of human T cells and chemical hapten exposure. MiXCR, run by TCRdb on the 5' RACE reads, gives a single entry per CDR3 protein. The data show tens of thousands of distinct CDR3 sequences, with around 15% seen just once and approximately 6.2% held by the top ten. The authors extracted total RNA from unfractionated whole blood. Source of these receptors: a female donor in good health.

The sample holds a few counts of this clonotype. This rearrangement joins TRBV12-3 or TRBV12-4 to TRBJ1-1; D possibly corresponds to TRBD1 (6 bases). Trimming removed 5 bases at V and 0 bases at J, with 10 bases between. The CDR3 runs to 14 residues. DNA for the CDR3: TGTGCCAGCAGTATACAGGGCATGAACACTGAAGCTTTCTTT. It codes for CASSIQGMNTEAFF.

This clonotype was detected a few times. This chain uses TRBV23-1 with TRBJ1-4; no clear D gene. TRBV23-1 is placed among ORFs of uncertain function. Deletions cut 4 bases from V and 7 bases from J, with 22 bases between. This CDR3 comprises 17 residues. The CDR3 nucleotides read TGCGCCAGCAGTCCTGTCCTTTTGCCGGGGTACGGTGAAAAACTGTTTTTT. Translation: CASSPVLLPGYGEKLFF.

In this sample, this clonotype turned up a few times. V gene TRBV19 combines with J gene TRBJ2-4; D ambiguous. This CDR3 contains 14 residues. Trimming cost V 4 bases and J 3 bases, with 10 bases left between them. CDR1 LNHDA and CDR2 SQIVND come from the germline V gene (reference sequence). The chain's CDR3 is CASSRARGKNIQYF. The CDR3 coding sequence is TGTGCCAGTAGTAGGGCCCGTGGCAAAAACATTCAGTACTTC.

This rearrangement joins TRBV29-1 to TRBJ1-1; D remains unclear. Trimming left V 5 bases short and J 0 bases short, with 1 base between. The germline gives CDR1 SQVTM, CDR2 ANQGSEA. The CDR3 loop spans 10 amino acids. CDR3 DNA sequence: TGCAGCGTTTTGAACACTGAAGCTTTCTTT. This translates into CSVLNTEAFF.

This clonotype was detected ten times or more. At one boundary the junction diverges from the germline segment, which might be a read error. This chain links TRBV7-9 with TRBJ1-1; no clear D gene. The germline gives CDR1 SEHNR, CDR2 FQNEAQ (reference sequence). The CDR3 covers 14 residues. In DNA form, the CDR3 reads TGTGCCAGCAGTTTAGAGACGGGCAACACTGAAGCTTTCTTT. Protein: CASSLETGNTEAFF.

This clonotype was found a few times. The chain recombines TRBV3-1 with TRBJ1-1, with D hard to call. The CDR3 sequence is 13 residues long. Trimming left V 1 base short and J 5 bases short, with 8 bases between. Germline CDR1 and CDR2: LGHDT and YNNKEL (reference sequence). The CDR3 spells CASSQGWETEAFF. The CDR3 DNA follows: TGTGCCAGCAGCCAAGGTTGGGAGACTGAAGCTTTCTTT. Full variable domain (remainder filled in from reference TRBV3-1 and TRBJ1-1): DTAVSQTPKYLVTQMGNDKSIKCEQNLGHDTMYWYKQDSKKFLKIMFSYNNKELIINETVPNRFSPKSPDKAHLNLHINSLELGDSAVYFCASSQGWETEAFFGQGTRLTVV.

This clonotype was detected ten times or more. This chain joins TRBV6-5 and TRBJ2-2, with D maybe TRBD1 (6 bases). Germline assignment: CDR1 MNHEY and CDR2 SVGAGI. The CDR3 is made up of 14 amino acids. The V end was cut by 6 bases, the J end by 1 base, with 9 bases between. Written as DNA, the CDR3 is TGTGCCAGCAGCCTACAGGGGAACACCGGGGAGCTGTTTTTT. Residues: CASSLQGNTGELFF.

The chain uses TRBV28 and TRBJ2-2, with D tentatively TRBD1 or TRBD2 (5 bases each). There are 14 residues in the CDR3. Germline V gene sequence: CDR1 MDHEN, CDR2 SYDVKM. Trimming removed 4 bases from V and 6 bases from J, with 12 bases in between. The CDR3 spells CASSYGTPPGELFF. The CDR3 DNA is TGTGCCAGCAGTTATGGGACCCCACCCGGGGAGCTGTTTTTT.

This clonotype has more than one count but fewer than ten. V gene TRBV2 combines with J gene TRBJ1-4; a weak D match, TRBD1 (5 bases). This CDR3 contains 14 residues. The germline V and J ends were trimmed by 7 bases and 7 bases, with 16 bases remaining between them. CDR1 is SNHLY, CDR2 FYNNEI, per germline. The CDR3 reads CASTEGVLGEKLFF. The CDR3 DNA is TGTGCCAGCACCGAAGGGGTTTTAGGTGAAAAACTGTTTTTT.